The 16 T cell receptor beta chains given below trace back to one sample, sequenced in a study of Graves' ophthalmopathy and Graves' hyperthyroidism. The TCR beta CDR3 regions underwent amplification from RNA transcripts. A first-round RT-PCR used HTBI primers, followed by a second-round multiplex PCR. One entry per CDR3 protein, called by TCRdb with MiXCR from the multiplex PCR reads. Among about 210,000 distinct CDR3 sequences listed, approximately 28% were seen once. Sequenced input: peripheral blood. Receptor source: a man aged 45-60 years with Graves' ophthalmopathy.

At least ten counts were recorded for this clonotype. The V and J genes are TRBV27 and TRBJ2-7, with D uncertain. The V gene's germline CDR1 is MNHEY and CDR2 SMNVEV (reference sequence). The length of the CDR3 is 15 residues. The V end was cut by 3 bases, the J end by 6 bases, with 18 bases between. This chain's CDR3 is CASSFDLGGGCEQYF. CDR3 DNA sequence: TGTGCCAGCAGTTTTGATTTAGGTGGCGGATGCGAGCAGTACTTC.

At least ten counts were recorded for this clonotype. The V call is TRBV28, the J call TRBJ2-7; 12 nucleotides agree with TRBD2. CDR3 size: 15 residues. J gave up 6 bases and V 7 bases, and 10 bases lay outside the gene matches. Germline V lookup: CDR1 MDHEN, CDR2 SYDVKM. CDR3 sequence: CASTRTSGKSGEQYF. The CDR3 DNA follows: TGTGCCAGCACCCGGACTAGCGGGAAGTCGGGCGAGCAGTACTTC.

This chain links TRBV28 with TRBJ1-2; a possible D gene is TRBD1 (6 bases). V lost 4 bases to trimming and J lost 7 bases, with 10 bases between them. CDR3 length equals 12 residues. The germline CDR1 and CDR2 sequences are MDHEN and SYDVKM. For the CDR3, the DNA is TGTGCCAGCAGTTGGGGGCTCGGTGGCTACACCTTC. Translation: CASSWGLGGYTF.

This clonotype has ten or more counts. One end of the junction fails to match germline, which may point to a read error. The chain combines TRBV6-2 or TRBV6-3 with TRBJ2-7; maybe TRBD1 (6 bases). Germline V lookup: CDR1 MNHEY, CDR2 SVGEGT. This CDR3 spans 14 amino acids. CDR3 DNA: TGTGCCAGCAGTCACTCCAGGGGAGCTCACGAGCAGTACTTC. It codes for CASSHSRGAHEQYF.

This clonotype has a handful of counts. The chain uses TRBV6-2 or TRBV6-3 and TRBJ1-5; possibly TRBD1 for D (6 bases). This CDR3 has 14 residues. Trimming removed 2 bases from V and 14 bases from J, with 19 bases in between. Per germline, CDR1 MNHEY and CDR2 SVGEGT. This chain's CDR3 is CASSYAGEIAREHF. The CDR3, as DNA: TGTGCCAGCAGTTACGCAGGGGAGATAGCCCGGGAGCATTTT.

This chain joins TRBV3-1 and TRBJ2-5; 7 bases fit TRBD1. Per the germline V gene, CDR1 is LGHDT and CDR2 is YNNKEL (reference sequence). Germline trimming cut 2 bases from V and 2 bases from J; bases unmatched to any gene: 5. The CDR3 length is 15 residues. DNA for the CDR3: TGTGCCAGCAGCCAATATGGGACAGTTCAAGAGACCCAGTACTTC. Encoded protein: CASSQYGTVQETQYF.

CDR3 residues: CASSEYAGYGYTF. In DNA, the CDR3 is TGTGCCAGCAGTGAATATGCAGGGTATGGCTACACCTTC. J is TRBJ1-2 and V is TRBV25-1, with a tentative D call TRBD1 (5 bases). V lost 0 bases and J lost 5, with 7 bases in between. Germline CDR1 and CDR2: MGHDK and SYGVNS. The CDR3 runs to 13 residues.

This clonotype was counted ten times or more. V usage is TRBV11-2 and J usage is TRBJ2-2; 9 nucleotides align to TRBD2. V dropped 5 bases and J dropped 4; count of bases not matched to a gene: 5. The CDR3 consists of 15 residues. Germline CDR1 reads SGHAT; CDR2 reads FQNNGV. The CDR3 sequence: CASSHSGRSTGELFF. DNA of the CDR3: TGTGCCAGCAGCCATAGCGGGAGAAGCACCGGGGAGCTGTTTTTT.

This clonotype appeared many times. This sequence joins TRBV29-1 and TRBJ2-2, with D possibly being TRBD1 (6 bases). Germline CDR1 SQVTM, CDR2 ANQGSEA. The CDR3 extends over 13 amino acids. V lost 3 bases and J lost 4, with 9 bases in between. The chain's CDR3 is CSVDARGTGELFF. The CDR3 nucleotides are TGCAGCGTTGACGCCAGGGGCACCGGGGAGCTGTTTTTT.

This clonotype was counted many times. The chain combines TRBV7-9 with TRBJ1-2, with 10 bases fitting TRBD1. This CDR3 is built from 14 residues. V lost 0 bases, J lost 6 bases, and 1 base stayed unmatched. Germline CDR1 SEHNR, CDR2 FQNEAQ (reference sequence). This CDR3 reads CASSLAGTGDGYTF. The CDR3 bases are TGTGCCAGCAGCTTAGCCGGGACAGGGGATGGCTACACCTTC.

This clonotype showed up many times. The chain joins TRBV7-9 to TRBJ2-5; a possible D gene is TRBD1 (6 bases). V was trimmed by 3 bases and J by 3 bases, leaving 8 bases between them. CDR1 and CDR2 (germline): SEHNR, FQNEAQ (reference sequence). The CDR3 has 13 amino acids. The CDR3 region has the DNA TGTGCCAGCAGCTTTAACAGGGAAGAGACCCAGTACTTC. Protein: CASSFNREETQYF. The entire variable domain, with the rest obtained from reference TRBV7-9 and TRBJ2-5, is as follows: DTGVSQNPRHKITKRGQNVTFRCDPISEHNRLYWYRQTLGQGPEFLTYFQNEAQLEKSRLLSDRFSAERPKGSFSTLEIQRTEQGDSAMYLCASSFNREETQYFGPGTRLLVL.

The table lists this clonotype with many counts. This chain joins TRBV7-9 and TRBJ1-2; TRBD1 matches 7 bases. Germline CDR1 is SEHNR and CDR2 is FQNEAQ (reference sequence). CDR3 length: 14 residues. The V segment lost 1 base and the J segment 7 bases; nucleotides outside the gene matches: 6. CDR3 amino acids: CASSLGQGEGGYTF. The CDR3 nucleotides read TGTGCCAGCAGCTTAGGACAGGGTGAGGGTGGCTACACCTTC.

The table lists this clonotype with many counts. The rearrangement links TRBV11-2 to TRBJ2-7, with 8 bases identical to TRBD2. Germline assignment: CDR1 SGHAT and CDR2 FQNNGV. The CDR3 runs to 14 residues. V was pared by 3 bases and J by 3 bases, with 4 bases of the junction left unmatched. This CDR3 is CASSFSSGYYEQYF. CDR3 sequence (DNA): TGTGCCAGCAGCTTCTCTAGCGGGTACTACGAGCAGTACTTC.

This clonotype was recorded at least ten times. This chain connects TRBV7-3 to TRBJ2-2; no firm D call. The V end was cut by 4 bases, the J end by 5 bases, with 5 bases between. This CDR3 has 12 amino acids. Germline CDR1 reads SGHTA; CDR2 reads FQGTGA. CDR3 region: CASSSGTGELFF. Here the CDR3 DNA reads TGTGCCAGCAGCTCCGGAACCGGGGAGCTGTTTTTT.

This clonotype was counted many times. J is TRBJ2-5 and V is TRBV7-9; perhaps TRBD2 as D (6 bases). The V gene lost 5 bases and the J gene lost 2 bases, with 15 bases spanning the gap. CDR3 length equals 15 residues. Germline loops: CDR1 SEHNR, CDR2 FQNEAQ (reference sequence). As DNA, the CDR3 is TGTGCCAGCAGCGTGGTACGGGGGTTGCAAGAGACCCAGTACTTC. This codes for CASSVVRGLQETQYF.

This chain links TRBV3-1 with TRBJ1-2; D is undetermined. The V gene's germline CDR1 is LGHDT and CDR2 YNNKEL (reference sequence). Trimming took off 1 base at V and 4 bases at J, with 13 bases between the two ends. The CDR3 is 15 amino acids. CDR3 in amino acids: CASSQAATGSYGYTF. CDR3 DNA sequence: TGTGCCAGCAGCCAAGCTGCTACGGGAAGCTATGGCTACACCTTC.